This TCR beta chain derives from a study of cytomegalovirus exposure and HLA in healthy donors. PCR employed 60 Vbeta and 13 Jbeta primers. TCRdb's table, derived via immunoSEQ multiplex PCR, lists solely in-frame clones and lacks some. The sample carries roughly 100,000 clones, less than 75% recorded once. The clonotype was recovered from a middle-aged man in good health and CMV-seropositive. Source material: PBMCs.

CDR3 nucleotides: TGTGCCAGCAGCGGGGACAGGGCATCTGGGGCCAACGTCCTGACTTTC. Its translation is CASSGDRASGANVLTF. The V call is TRBV2, the J call TRBJ2-6; TRBD1 agrees at 9 bases. Germline-derived CDR1 and CDR2 are SNHLY and FYNNEI. Germline trimming cut 6 bases from V and 1 base from J; bases unmatched to any gene: 4. The CDR3 spans 16 residues.